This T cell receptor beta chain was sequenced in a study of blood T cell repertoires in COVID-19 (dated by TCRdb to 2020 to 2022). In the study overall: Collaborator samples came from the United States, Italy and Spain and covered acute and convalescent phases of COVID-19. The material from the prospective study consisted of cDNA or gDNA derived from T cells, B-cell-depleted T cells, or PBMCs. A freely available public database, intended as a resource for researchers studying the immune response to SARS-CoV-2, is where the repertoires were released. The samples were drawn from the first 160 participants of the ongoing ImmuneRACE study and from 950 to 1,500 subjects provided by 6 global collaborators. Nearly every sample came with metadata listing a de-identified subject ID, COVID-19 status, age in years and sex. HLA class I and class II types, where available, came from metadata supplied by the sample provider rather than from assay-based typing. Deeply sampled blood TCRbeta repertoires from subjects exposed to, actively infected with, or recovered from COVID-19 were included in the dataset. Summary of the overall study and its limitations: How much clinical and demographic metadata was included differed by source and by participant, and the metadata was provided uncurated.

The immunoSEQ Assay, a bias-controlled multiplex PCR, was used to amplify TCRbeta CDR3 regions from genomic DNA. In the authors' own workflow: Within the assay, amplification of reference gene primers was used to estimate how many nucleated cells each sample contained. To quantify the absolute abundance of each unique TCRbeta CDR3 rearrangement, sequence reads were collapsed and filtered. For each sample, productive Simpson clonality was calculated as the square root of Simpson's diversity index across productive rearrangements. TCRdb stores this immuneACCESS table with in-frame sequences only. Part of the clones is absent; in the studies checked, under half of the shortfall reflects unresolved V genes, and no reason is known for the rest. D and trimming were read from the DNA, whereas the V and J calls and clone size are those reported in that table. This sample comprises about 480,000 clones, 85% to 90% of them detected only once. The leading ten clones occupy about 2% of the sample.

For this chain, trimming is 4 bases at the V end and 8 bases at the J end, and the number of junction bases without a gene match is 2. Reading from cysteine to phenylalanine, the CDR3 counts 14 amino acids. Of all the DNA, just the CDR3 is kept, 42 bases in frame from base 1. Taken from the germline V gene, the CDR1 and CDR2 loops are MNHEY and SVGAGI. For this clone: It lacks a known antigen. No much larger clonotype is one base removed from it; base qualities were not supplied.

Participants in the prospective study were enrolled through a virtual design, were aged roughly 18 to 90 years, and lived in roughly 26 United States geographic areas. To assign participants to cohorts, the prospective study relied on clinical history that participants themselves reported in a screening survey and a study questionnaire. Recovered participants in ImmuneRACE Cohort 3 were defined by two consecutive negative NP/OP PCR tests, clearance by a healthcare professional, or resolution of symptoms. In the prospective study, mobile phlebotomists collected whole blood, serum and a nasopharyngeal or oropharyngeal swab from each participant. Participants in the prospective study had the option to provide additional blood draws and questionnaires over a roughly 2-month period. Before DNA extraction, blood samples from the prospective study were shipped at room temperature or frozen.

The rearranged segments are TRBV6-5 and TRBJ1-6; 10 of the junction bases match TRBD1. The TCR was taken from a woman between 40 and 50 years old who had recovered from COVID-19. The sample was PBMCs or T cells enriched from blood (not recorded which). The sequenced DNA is TGTGCCAGCAGTTGGGACAGGGGTGATTCACCCCTCCACTTT. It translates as CASSWDRGDSPLHF.